This TCR beta chain was profiled in a study of blood T cell repertoires in COVID-19. Study-wide context: Italy, Spain and the United States were the sources of the convalescent and acute COVID-19 samples. Sources were T cells, B-cell-depleted T cells, or PBMCs; the material itself was cDNA or gDNA.

V gave up 5 bases and J gave up 7 bases, with 14 bases separating them. The CDR3 loop spans 13 amino acids. From germline, CDR1 is SGHVS and CDR2 FNYEAQ. Original handling: Nucleated cell counts were estimated from reference gene primer amplification. Generated by immunoSEQ multiplex PCR, the TCRdb table keeps only in-frame clones and is missing some. V and J calls and clone size are given by that table; D and trimming were obtained from the DNA. The sample holds approximately 100,000 clones, 84% seen once. The sequence came from a human donor in a cohort sampled during active or convalescent COVID-19. The sample consisted of peripheral blood. The gene calls are TRBV7-6 and TRBJ1-1; D perhaps matches TRBD1 (5 bases). CDR3 loop: CASSGGGTLEAFF. The CDR3 nucleotides read TGTGCCAGCAGCGGGGGGGGGACCCTTGAAGCTTTCTTT.